The clone carrying this T cell receptor (beta chain) was detected a few times. Given a much more abundant clone one base away, this may be a read error. This specimen belongs to a study of blood T cells in healthy people across ages. Whole-study context: Template-switching capture recovered about one barcoded beta molecule per two T cells.

This CDR3 has 14 amino acids. Per germline, CDR1 SGHVS and CDR2 FQNEAQ. Germline trimming cut 5 bases from V and 3 bases from J; bases unmatched to any gene: 5. Through a sample-barcoded 5' primer and a J-beta primer mix, a second PCR was run for roughly 7 to 11 cycles. One entry per CDR3 protein, called by TCRdb with MiXCR from the 5' RACE reads. This sample has under 850,000 distinct CDR3 sequences, with around 36% found just once. Material for sequencing was blood. This TCR came from a man aged 18 to 35 in good health. This sequence joins TRBV7-8 and TRBJ2-3, with 7 bases aligning to TRBD1. This chain's CDR3 is CASSATDRTDTQYF. The CDR3 DNA reads TGTGCCAGCAGCGCGACGGACAGGACAGATACGCAGTATTTT.